Listed here are 2 T cell receptor beta chains from one sample, sequenced in a study of tumor and adjacent non-tumor tissue in lung cancer. Three rounds of nested PCR, following a modified ARM-PCR protocol, produced the TCRbeta library. TCRdb analysed the multiplex PCR reads with MiXCR anew, one entry per CDR3 protein. The sample consists of over 100,000 distinct CDR3 sequences, more than 70% of them appearing once. RNA was extracted from bulk tissue without any cell sorting. Sequenced: lung tumor tissue. The origin of the receptors is a woman in her sixties or seventies with non-small cell lung cancer.

On this clonotype: An end of the junction does not agree with germline; a read error may underlie this. The gene calls are TRBV20-1 and TRBJ1-6; 8 bases line up with TRBD1. The germline gives CDR1 DFQATT, CDR2 SNEGSKA (reference sequence). This CDR3 is built from 12 residues. CDR3 sequence reads: CSPTGDNTPLHF. The CDR3 coding sequence is TGCAGCCCGACAGGGGATAATACACCCCTCCACTTC.

The chain joins TRBV28 to TRBJ2-2, with TRBD1 identical over 10 bases. The J segment lost 4 bases and the V segment lost 3 bases, leaving 5 bases of the junction unmatched. The CDR3 extends over 16 amino acids. Germline V gene lookup returns CDR1 MDHEN and CDR2 SYDVKM. Here the CDR3 DNA reads TGTGCCAGCAGTTTCCGACAGGGGGCGGCCACCGGGGAGCTGTTTTTT. This sequence encodes CASSFRQGAATGELFF.